The subject of this entry is one TCR beta chain. The antigen remains unidentified. The CDR3 has 15 residues. The V gene end was trimmed by 0 bases and the J gene end by 8 bases; junction bases not matched to a gene: 6. Germline V gene data show CDR1 as SGHTA and CDR2 as FQGTGA. This record belongs to a study of cytomegalovirus exposure and HLA in healthy donors. Points from the study as a whole: Differences between HLA loci emerged in a later analysis of TCR association rates, with DRB1 most and HLA-C fewest. Later genetic work tied a missense DCLRE1C variant to beta-chain V and J trimming. By a later analysis, the bulk of CMV-associated TCR beta chains appeared HLA-restricted. Most observed TCR sequences were rare, whereas some public TCRs were detected in many donors.

Primers: 60 Vbeta forward and 13 Jbeta reverse. Profiling relied on immunoSEQ multiplex PCR, and the TCRdb table lists in-frame clones only, not all of them. In total, the table holds fewer than 150,000 clones. This clonotype was sampled from a woman in her sixties or seventies in good health and CMV-seronegative. The chain carries TRBV7-3 and TRBJ2-1; 8 bases agree with TRBD2. Sequencing was done on a sample of PBMCs. In DNA form, the CDR3 reads TGTGCCAGCAGCTTAACGAGCGGGGGTTCCTATGAGCAGTTCTTC. Translation gives CASSLTSGGSYEQFF.